This T cell receptor (beta chain) appears in the sequencing data of a study of response to subunit inactivated influenza vaccine. General study findings and limits: The authors suggested that every seasonal influenza vaccination recruits few new T cells.

Points on this clonotype: Its cognate antigen is unknown.

TCRdb passed the RT-PCR reads through MiXCR, listing each CDR3 protein once. In the table there are about 780,000 distinct CDR3 sequences, 18% of which are singletons. The CDR3 is 15 residues long. Germline values: CDR1 MNHNS, CDR2 SASEGT. Unmatched junction bases numbered 4, after V lost 1 base and J lost 6 bases. This clonotype was sampled from a man aged 50-60 years who received an inactivated influenza vaccine. The sample consisted of PBMCs from blood, taken about 5 days after vaccination. This rearrangement joins TRBV6-1 to TRBJ1-5; the match to TRBD1 covers 9 bases. CDR3 coding DNA: TGTGCCAGCAGTGAAGGGGGGACAGGGAGTCAGCCCCAGCATTTT. Protein: CASSEGGTGSQPQHF.